The 29 T cell receptor beta chains below were found in one sample sequenced in a study of cytomegalovirus exposure and HLA in healthy donors. The PCR contained 60 Vbeta and 13 Jbeta primers. Sequencing was performed with immunoSEQ multiplex PCR; in TCRdb, only in-frame clones are kept and a portion is missing. The sample lists 90,000 to 100,000 clones, over 65% seen once, with approximately 2% in the top ten. The sequenced sample consisted of PBMCs. The receptors shown here come from a male donor in good health and CMV-seronegative.

The chain carries TRBV30 and TRBJ1-1; possible D gene TRBD1, 5 bases. The V end was cut by 8 bases, the J end by 6 bases, with 16 bases between. Germline V CDR1 and CDR2: GTSNPN, SVGIG (reference sequence). The CDR3 spans 12 residues. The CDR3 here is CAGAWVRPEAFF. The CDR3 bases are TGTGCCGGGGCGTGGGTGCGCCCTGAAGCTTTCTTT.

This clone was seen only once. V usage is TRBV7-9 and J usage is TRBJ2-1, with 9 bases matching TRBD2. Germline trimming cut 7 bases from V and 6 bases from J; bases unmatched to any gene: 16. Germline V gene lookup returns CDR1 SEHNR and CDR2 FQNEAQ (reference sequence). The CDR3 runs 17 residues. CDR3 sequence reads: CASTPLGGLAVSNEQFF. The CDR3 region has the DNA TGTGCCAGCACCCCCTTAGGGGGACTAGCTGTCAGCAATGAGCAGTTCTTC. Looking up the rest from reference TRBV7-9 and TRBJ2-1 gives the full variable domain: DTGVSQNPRHKITKRGQNVTFRCDPISEHNRLYWYRQTLGQGPEFLTYFQNEAQLEKSRLLSDRFSAERPKGSFSTLEIQRTEQGDSAMYLCASTPLGGLAVSNEQFFGPGTRLTVL.

This chain connects TRBV7-2 to TRBJ1-5; TRBD1 aligns across 7 bases. CDR3 length equals 15 residues. Germline CDR1 SGHTA, CDR2 FQGNSA. V lost 4 bases to trimming and J lost 0 bases; unmatched junction nucleotides: 3. CDR3 region: CASSSGTASNQPQHF. For the CDR3, the DNA is TGTGCCAGCAGCTCAGGGACAGCTAGCAATCAGCCCCAGCATTTT.

V and J are TRBV19 and TRBJ2-2; D may be TRBD2 (7 bases). V lost 2 bases and J 0 bases, leaving 16 bases between the germline ends. The CDR3 is 18 amino acids. Per the germline V gene, CDR1 is LNHDA and CDR2 is SQIVND (reference sequence). The CDR3 loop is CASSIRGGTYANTGELFF. The CDR3 DNA follows: TGTGCCAGTAGTATAAGGGGGGGAACCTACGCGAACACCGGGGAGCTGTTTTTT.

The chain carries TRBV2 and TRBJ1-2; weak D call: TRBD1 (5 bases). Trimming removed 4 bases from V and 3 bases from J, with 12 bases in between. Germline V lookup: CDR1 SNHLY, CDR2 FYNNEI. The CDR3 spans 14 residues. This CDR3 reads CASSGRRAYYGYTF. The CDR3 DNA reads as TGTGCCAGCAGTGGTCGCAGGGCTTACTATGGCTACACCTTC.

The chain carries TRBV6-6 and TRBJ2-7; 7 bases are a match to TRBD2. The CDR3 runs 15 residues. The junction had 8 bases not matched to a gene; V was cut back by 6 bases and J by 0 bases. CDR1 MNHNY and CDR2 SVGAGI come from the germline V gene (reference sequence). This CDR3 is CASRPPTSDSYEQYF. In nucleotides, the CDR3 is TGTGCCAGCAGGCCCCCCACTAGCGACTCCTACGAGCAGTACTTC.

The chain has TRBV6-5 and TRBJ1-5; D may be TRBD1 (5 bases). The germline V gene encodes CDR1 MNHEY and CDR2 SVGAGI. Deletions cut 5 bases from V and 0 bases from J, with 8 bases between. This CDR3 is 14 amino acids long. DNA of the CDR3: TGTGCCAGCAGTAGGGGAAATAGCAATCAGCCCCAGCATTTT. Protein sequence: CASSRGNSNQPQHF.

This chain connects TRBV5-1 to TRBJ2-1, with 8 bases identical to TRBD2. Germline V gene sequence: CDR1 SGHRS, CDR2 YFSETQ. The trim removed 0 bases at V and 0 bases at J, leaving 5 bases unmatched. The CDR3 is 17 residues long. The CDR3 sequence: CASSLVVAGSSYNEQFF. CDR3 nucleotide sequence: TGCGCCAGCAGCTTGGTGGTAGCGGGGAGCTCCTACAATGAGCAGTTCTTC.

This chain uses TRBV7-3 with TRBJ2-1; 15 bases map to TRBD2. In germline, CDR1 is SGHTA, CDR2 FQGTGA. With 5 bases clipped from V and 10 bases from J, the junction kept 12 bases outside the gene matches. This CDR3 is 17 amino acids long. In DNA form, the CDR3 reads TGTGCCAGCAGCCGGACTAGCGGGAGGGCCCCCCCCAGAGAGCAGTTCTTC. This translates into CASSRTSGRAPPREQFF.

A remark on this clone: Other DNA sequences from this sample encode an identical CDR3 as well. This chain joins TRBV27 and TRBJ1-2; 11 positions agree with TRBD1. V was pared by 4 bases and J by 5 bases, with 3 bases of the junction left unmatched. The CDR3 length is 14 residues. Germline V lookup: CDR1 MNHEY, CDR2 SMNVEV (reference sequence). The CDR3 nucleotides are TGTGCCAGCAGTTGGACAGGGGGCAGATATGGCTACACCTTC. Translating it yields CASSWTGGRYGYTF.

The genes are TRBV28 and TRBJ2-7; D gene ambiguous. V was clipped by 3 bases and J by 2 bases, with 5 bases between them. CDR3 length: 12 residues. The V gene's germline CDR1 is MDHEN and CDR2 SYDVKM. This CDR3 is CASSFPAYEQYF. DNA for the CDR3: TGTGCCAGCAGTTTCCCAGCCTACGAGCAGTACTTC.

The chain carries TRBV27 and TRBJ2-3, with D unresolved. This CDR3 has 16 residues. The ends were cut back, 5 bases at V and 0 bases at J, with 15 bases in the middle. Germline loops: CDR1 MNHEY, CDR2 SMNVEV (reference sequence). The DNA for the CDR3 is TGTGCCAGCAGTAGTGATGCGGTGCCTAGCACAGATACGCAGTATTTT. Encoded protein: CASSSDAVPSTDTQYF.

The rearrangement links TRBV5-6 to TRBJ1-5; D possibly corresponds to TRBD1 (6 bases). CDR3 length: 15 residues. Between the trimmed V and J ends, which lost 2 bases and 0 bases, there was a span of 9 bases. Germline V gene sequence: CDR1 SGHDT, CDR2 YYEEEE. In DNA form, the CDR3 reads TGTGCCAGCAGCTTTAAGGGGGTTAGCAATCAGCCCCAGCATTTT. Protein sequence: CASSFKGVSNQPQHF.

In its sample, this clone was seen once. The chain couples TRBV5-4 to TRBJ2-1; 8 bases map to TRBD1. J gave up 4 bases and V 2 bases, and 5 bases lay outside the gene matches. This CDR3 contains 15 residues. Per germline, CDR1 SGHNT and CDR2 YYREEE (reference sequence). CDR3 bases: TGTGCCAGCAGCTTCGACAGGGGTTCGTACAATGAGCAGTTCTTC. Encoded protein: CASSFDRGSYNEQFF. Combining the CDR3 with reference TRBV5-4 and TRBJ2-1 gives the whole variable domain ETGVTQSPTHLIKTRGQQVTLRCSSQSGHNTVSWYQQALGQGPQFIFQYYREEENGRGNFPPRFSGLQFPNYSSELNVNALELDDSALYLCASSFDRGSYNEQFFGPGTRLTVL.

The chain joins TRBV5-1 to TRBJ2-7; 8 nucleotides match TRBD2. From germline, CDR1 is SGHRS and CDR2 YFSETQ. Unmatched junction bases numbered 9, after V lost 4 bases and J lost 0 bases. The CDR3 covers 16 residues. The CDR3 spells CASSPRVAGTSYEQYF. For the CDR3, the DNA is TGCGCCAGCAGCCCTCGGGTAGCGGGGACCTCCTACGAGCAGTACTTC.

The rearrangement links TRBV28 to TRBJ2-7; 7 bases line up with TRBD1. This CDR3 spans 14 amino acids. Looked up from germline, CDR1 is MDHEN and CDR2 is SYDVKM. V shed 6 bases, J shed 1 base, and the junction held 6 bases outside the gene matches. The CDR3 bases are TGTGCCAGCAGGGTGACAGGGAGATCCTACGAGCAGTACTTC. Translating gives CASRVTGRSYEQYF.

The chain employs TRBV29-1 and TRBJ2-7; D may be TRBD1 (5 bases). This CDR3 spans 13 amino acids. The V end was cut by 0 bases, the J end by 2 bases, with 8 bases between. CDR1 and CDR2 from the germline V gene are SQVTM and ANQGSEA. CDR3 amino acids: CSVEEQTAYEQYF. CDR3 coding DNA: TGCAGCGTTGAAGAGCAGACAGCCTACGAGCAGTACTTC.

The V and J genes are TRBV7-3 and TRBJ1-1; possible D gene TRBD1, 5 bases. Looked up from germline, CDR1 is SGHTA and CDR2 is FQGTGA. The CDR3 has 14 amino acids. V lost 0 bases and J lost 1, with 6 bases in between. CDR3 region: CASSLTGPNTEAFF. CDR3 sequence (DNA): TGTGCCAGCAGCTTAACGGGGCCGAACACTGAAGCTTTCTTT.

The CDR3 is CASSPGGADQPQHF. In DNA form, the CDR3 reads TGTGCCAGCAGCCCAGGGGGCGCGGATCAGCCCCAGCATTTT. This chain uses TRBV6-5 with TRBJ1-5; 8 positions match TRBD1. The V gene's germline CDR1 is MNHEY and CDR2 SVGAGI. The length of the CDR3 is 14 residues. Losses at the gene ends were 6 bases for V and 5 bases for J; bases not matched to a gene: 6.

The genes are TRBV2 and TRBJ2-1; TRBD2 agrees at 11 bases. Germline CDR1 SNHLY, CDR2 FYNNEI. The trim removed 5 bases at V and 2 bases at J, leaving 5 bases unmatched. This CDR3 region has 16 residues. The CDR3 loop is CASSRQLAGAYNEQFF. In nucleotides, the CDR3 is TGTGCCAGCAGTCGACAACTAGCGGGAGCCTACAATGAGCAGTTCTTC.

The CDR3 DNA sequence: TGTGCCAGCAGTACACTAGCGGGAGGTTTAGAGACCCAGTACTTC. Its protein is CASSTLAGGLETQYF. The V and J genes are TRBV28 and TRBJ2-5, with 12 positions matching TRBD2. V gave up 5 bases and J gave up 4 bases; unmatched junction bases: 5. CDR1 MDHEN and CDR2 SYDVKM come from the germline V gene. This CDR3 comprises 15 residues.

The chain employs TRBV6-1 and TRBJ1-1; D is possibly TRBD1 (5 bases). This CDR3 has 13 amino acids. Germline assignment: CDR1 MNHNS and CDR2 SASEGT. Trimming cost V 7 bases and J 5 bases, with 14 bases left between them. The DNA for the CDR3 is TGTGCCAGCAATACTCGGCGGGGGACTGAAGCTTTCTTT. It specifies CASNTRRGTEAFF.

This clone appeared a few times. The chain carries TRBV19 and TRBJ2-2; 13 bases align to TRBD2. The CDR3 length is 15 residues. In germline, CDR1 is LNHDA, CDR2 SQIVND (reference sequence). Trimming cost V 8 bases and J 4 bases; bases outside gene matches: 4. Here the CDR3 DNA reads TGTGCCAGTGCGACTAGCGGGAGGATCACCGGGGAGCTGTTTTTT. This encodes CASATSGRITGELFF.

This clone was counted once. The V gene is TRBV2, the J gene TRBJ2-5, with 7 bases fitting TRBD1. After removal of 7 bases from V and 2 bases from J, the junction contained 4 bases not matched to a gene. CDR1 and CDR2 from the germline V gene are SNHLY and FYNNEI. The CDR3 is made up of 13 amino acids. The DNA of the CDR3 is TGTGCCAGCATGGGCAGGGGGCAAGAGACCCAGTACTTC. Translating it yields CASMGRGQETQYF.

The V call is TRBV11-2, the J call TRBJ1-3, with D uncertain. The CDR3 is 13 amino acids. The germline V and J ends were trimmed by 1 base and 4 bases, with 5 bases remaining between them. Germline CDR1 SGHAT, CDR2 FQNNGV. CDR3 DNA: TGTGCCAGCAGCTTAGGGAGGGGAAACACCATATATTTT. This codes for CASSLGRGNTIYF.

This chain connects TRBV27 to TRBJ2-2, with TRBD1 as a possible D gene (6 bases). Trimming stripped 4 bases from V and 7 bases from J, with 13 bases between. This CDR3 spans 14 amino acids. CDR1 and CDR2 from the germline V gene are MNHEY and SMNVEV (reference sequence). The CDR3 loop reads CASSSATGIGELFF. The CDR3 region has the DNA TGTGCCAGCAGTTCCGCAACAGGGATCGGGGAGCTGTTTTTT.

The chain recombines TRBV7-6 with TRBJ2-7, with D unclear. V gave up 1 base and J gave up 2 bases, with 9 bases separating them. The CDR3 is 14 amino acids. The germline V gene has CDR1 SGHVS and CDR2 FNYEAQ. The CDR3 reads CASSLGASTYEQYF. The CDR3 region has the DNA TGTGCCAGCAGCTTAGGGGCCAGCACCTACGAGCAGTACTTC.

This clone was counted only a few times. V is TRBV2 and J is TRBJ1-5; D gene ambiguous. Germline-derived CDR1 and CDR2 are SNHLY and FYNNEI. The CDR3 runs 14 residues. V shed 10 bases and J shed 3 bases, with 16 bases lying between them. The CDR3 region has the DNA TGTGCCATCGCTGGGCGGGATCCCAATCAGCCCCAGCATTTT. Its protein product is CAIAGRDPNQPQHF.

CDR3 in amino acids: CASSQDLLGRENQPQHF. The CDR3 coding sequence is TGCGCCAGCAGCCAAGATTTATTAGGGAGGGAAAATCAGCCCCAGCATTTT. The gene calls are TRBV4-3 and TRBJ1-5; D is unclear. The CDR3 is made up of 17 amino acids. From germline, CDR1 is LGHNA and CDR2 YSLEER. The V and J ends lost 0 bases and 4 bases respectively, with 16 bases between them.